The source of this T cell receptor (beta chain) is a study of T cells in Graves' hyperthyroidism and ophthalmopathy. The sample holds a few counts of this clonotype. Stability of Graves' hyperthyroidism was defined as absent ophthalmopathy progression within 18 months. The investigators amplified TCR beta CDR3 regions from RNA transcripts. TCR CDR3 regions were first amplified by RT-PCR with HTBI primers. TCRdb fed the multiplex PCR reads into MiXCR, producing one record per CDR3 protein. The repertoire has approximately 590,000 distinct CDR3 sequences, around 14% of them found once; the top ten carry roughly 7.3%. The CDR3 runs to 13 residues. The ends were cut back, 5 bases at V and 1 base at J, with 6 bases in the middle. Germline assignment: CDR1 MNHEY and CDR2 SMNVEV (reference sequence).

Specimen: blood. V and J are TRBV27 and TRBJ1-5; D is unclear. The sequence came from a woman aged 25 to 39 with Graves' hyperthyroidism. Written as DNA, the CDR3 is TGTGCCAGCAGTCGTATAAGCAATCAGCCCCAGCATTTT. It translates to CASSRISNQPQHF.